This entry is about one T cell receptor (beta chain). Its specific antigen is unknown. Nothing much larger sits one base from this clone, and base qualities are not available. The CDR3 measures 13 amino acids from cysteine to phenylalanine. The only DNA kept is the CDR3, 39 bases in frame from the first base. The junction carries 7 bases between V and J, which are trimmed by 2 bases and 3 bases respectively. As encoded in the germline V gene, CDR1 is MNHEY while CDR2 is SVGAGI. This sample stems from a study of cytomegalovirus exposure and HLA in healthy donors (dated by TCRdb to 2016 to 2017). About the full investigation: According to an earlier analysis of several hundred of the donors, 200 million or so T cells yielded over 90 million unique TCR beta sequences and around 300 Gb of sequence data. An early release that covered 500 to 800 HLA-typed donors contained approximately 300 gigabases of sequencing data and tens of millions of unique TCR sequences. The genetic ancestry cluster associated with self-reported Caucasian donors included over 80% of the roughly 380 genotyped donors. The study was designed to test whether signatures of past pathogen exposure could be identified by cataloging public T cell receptors. The study profiled the T cell repertoires of 550 to 700 subjects by immunosequencing and related them to cytomegalovirus serostatus. A separate validation cohort of roughly 130 different subjects was used in addition to the approximately 700-subject first cohort. The study combined high-throughput TCR immunosequencing, statistical association of individual TCRs with disease status, and machine learning to predict cytomegalovirus infection status. A later analysis re-analyzed previously published TCR beta repertoires from hundreds of donors and added high-resolution HLA genotyping to study TCR occurrence patterns. In the later analysis, no new phenotypic data were used to find candidate immune exposures; instead, reliance was placed on TCR beta sequences and their occurrence across donors. To decide whether each TCR beta V gene segment behaved as functional or pseudogenic, an earlier analysis of fewer than 750 of the donors relied on high-throughput TCR beta sequencing. Alongside the repertoire data, information on donor age, sex, ethnicity and CMV serostatus was compiled. A later genetic analysis took genome-wide SNP genotypes for about 60% of the roughly 670 donors and used that subset as a discovery cohort. Every repertoire in the discovery cohort had been generated on one and the same sequencing platform. HLA typing included class I and class II loci at four-digit resolution. The number of donors typed differed by locus, with roughly 620-630 for A, B, C, DRB1 and DQB1, more than 500 for DQA1, 600 to 610 for DPA1, and around 430 for DPB1. About five DR-DQ haplotypes were treated as single units for association and clustering because of strong linkage in the cohort. Across about 380 genotyped donors of the cohort, an average of about 240,000 unique TCR beta nucleotide sequences per donor were sequenced, and approximately 17% of those sequences were non-productive.

Library preparation used the immunoSEQ multiplex PCR assay. The multiplex PCR relied on a mix of 60 forward primers for TCR Vbeta segments and 13 reverse primers for TCR Jbeta segments. A multiplex PCR assay on genomic DNA amplified the CDR3 region of rearranged TCR beta genes. The Illumina HiSeq System was used to sequence the amplified TCR beta libraries as 87-base-pair reads. Turning to the authors' computational methods: A later analysis counted approximately 76 million unique TCR beta chains across the 550 to 750 repertoires, and around 12 million of these chains were shared by at least two donors. A nearest-neighbor algorithm error-corrected the raw reads and collapsed the reads into unique sequences, merging closely related sequences to remove PCR and sequencing errors. Alignment of CDR3 sequences to IMGT reference sequences was used to assign V, D and J gene segments. Each retained sequence needed at least a six-nucleotide match to both a V gene segment and a J gene segment. Rearrangements were called productive when the CDR3 lacked stop codons and stayed in frame with V and J; all others were non-productive. CDR3 was defined according to IMGT convention as the region running from the second conserved V-encoded cysteine to the conserved J-encoded phenylalanine. The earlier analysis of approximately 590 of the donors excluded any sequence lacking an unambiguous match to a single V gene segment. An earlier analysis of a few hundred of the donors called V segments functional above 56.7% productive rearrangements and segregating when the between-donor standard deviation exceeded 5%. A statistical classification framework was built to diagnose cytomegalovirus status from the catalog of TCR beta chain sequences. A later analysis assigned V and J genes by comparing TCR nucleotide sequences with IMGT/GENE-DB human TR gene sequences. In a later analysis, CDR3 sequences and most-parsimonious VDJ recombination scenarios were assigned using the TCRdist pipeline. In a later analysis, each TCR beta chain was defined by its CDR3 amino acid sequence together with its V-gene family, and reads lacking a unique V-gene family were excluded. In a later analysis, 450 to 600 highly shared, low-generation-probability nucleotide sequences were removed to address suspected cross-contamination and a sequencing artifact. In a later analysis, a clonal expansion index was calculated for each public chain from normalized within-repertoire ranks of inferred template counts. Generation probabilities in a later analysis came from a VDJ recombination model fitted to out-of-frame rearrangements, and those results were checked against IGoR. In a later analysis, TCR-TCR, TCR-HLA and TCR-CMV co-occurrence was scored with hypergeometric tests, and a repertoire-size bias correction was applied to TCR pairs. False discovery rates were estimated in a later analysis by permuting HLA or CMV assignments 20 times. In a later analysis, co-occurring TCRs were grouped with DBSCAN, and TCRdist sequence similarity was added when clustering was performed within HLA-allele-positive subsets. Repertoires with fewer than 30,000 or more than 120,000 public chains were left out of co-occurrence clustering, as were about 5 repertoires with anomalous nucleotide sharing. As stored in TCRdb, this immuneACCESS dataset retains in-frame rearrangements with V and J assigned. A fraction of the clones does not appear; measured against another copy, unresolved V genes explain less than half of the discrepancy, and the remainder lacks a known reason. D and trimming come from the DNA, and the V and J calls and clone size come from that table. This sample has roughly 110,000 clones in its table, and about three quarters of those were observed once. Less than 0.95% of the sample is held by the ten biggest clonotypes.

The cohort comprised 666 healthy bone marrow donors. At the time of sampling, every cohort member was nominally healthy, though immune exposures that went unrecorded were likely present. The donor was CMV seronegative and was included in the group of over 300 seronegative cohort members. Each donor provided a peripheral blood sample, and peripheral blood mononuclear cells were used for TCR beta sequencing. Genomic DNA was extracted from the blood cell samples with the Qiagen DNeasy Blood Extraction Kit. Study-wide findings and limitations: Some IMGT-functional V segments, including TRBV6-2 and TRBV6-3, could not be distinguished by the 87-base-pair reads and were therefore excluded. Because HLA typing was unavailable for some donors at each locus, only the typed subset was used in association tests. Several of the top co-occurrence clusters appeared to be linked to parvovirus B19, influenza, CMV and Epstein-Barr virus, according to a later analysis. Linkage disequilibrium might explain the correlated functional status among segregating V segments, but an unknown experimental factor could not be excluded. Sequencing depth was assumed to be roughly uniform across donors in the presence/absence analyses, though that assumption may not hold. In both the original and validation cohorts, the classifier was reported to diagnose cytomegalovirus status with high specificity and sensitivity. In vitro tests confirmed that a few of the cytomegalovirus-associated TCR beta chains recognize cytomegalovirus antigens. While some public TCRs were present in many individuals, most TCR sequences turned up only very rarely across donors. A later analysis found that HLA-associated TCR beta chains were more clonally expanded and had lower generation probabilities than equally common non-associated chains. In an earlier analysis of fewer than 700 of the donors, most TCR beta V segments appeared in productive rearrangements about 90% or about 30% of the time, broadly matching IMGT annotations. A further reported finding was that TCR beta sequences accurately predicted the HLA-A and HLA-B alleles for most subjects in the first cohort. A total of 150 or so TCR beta chains were listed by the study as associated with cytomegalovirus. When HLA alleles, especially DR and DQ, strongly co-occurred, TCR associations were difficult to assign to individual alleles. Most CMV-associated TCR beta chains appeared to be HLA-restricted in a later analysis, and the HLA associations seemed to be driven largely by CMV exposure. A group of highly shared sequence variants was considered likely to be a technical artifact of the sequencing pipeline. In a later analysis, the rate of TCR association differed among HLA loci, with DRB1 alleles having the most associated TCRs and HLA-C alleles having the fewest. In this cohort, only TCR beta chains were sequenced, and detectable features were limited by the absence of alpha or paired-chain data. Because counts were too low, about 18 rarely observed V segments, including chromosome 9 orphons, were excluded from the earlier analysis of 587 of the donors. In a later genetic analysis, fewer N-insertions in productive TCRs were reported among donors in an Asian-associated ancestry cluster than the 666-donor mean. In a later analysis, around 15,000 TCR beta sequences were associated with specific HLA alleles at a false discovery rate of 0.05. It was suggested by the authors that the approach could potentially be generalized to other disease states and immunological phenotypes. The only immune exposure information available for the cohort was CMV serostatus. An association between a missense DCLRE1C variant and V-gene and J-gene trimming of TCR beta chains was found in a later genetic analysis and replicated in an independent cohort.

The sequenced sample was PBMCs. Recombination joined TRBV6-5 with TRBJ1-1; the D gene lacks a confident call. The TCR comes from a boy aged 5-17 years in good health and CMV-seronegative. The nucleotide sequence reads TGTGCCAGCAGTTACACGGGTTACACTGAAGCTTTCTTT. Its amino acids are CASSYTGYTEAFF.